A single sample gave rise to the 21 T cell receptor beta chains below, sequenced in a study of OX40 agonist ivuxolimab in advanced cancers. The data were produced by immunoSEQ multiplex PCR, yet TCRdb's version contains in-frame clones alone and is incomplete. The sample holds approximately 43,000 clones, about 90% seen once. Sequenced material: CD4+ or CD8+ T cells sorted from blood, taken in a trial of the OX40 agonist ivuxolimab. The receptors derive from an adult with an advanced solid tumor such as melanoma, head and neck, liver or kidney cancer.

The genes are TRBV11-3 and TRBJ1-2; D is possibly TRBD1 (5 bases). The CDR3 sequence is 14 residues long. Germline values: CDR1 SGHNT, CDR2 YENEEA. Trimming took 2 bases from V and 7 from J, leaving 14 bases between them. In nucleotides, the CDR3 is TGTGCCAGCAGCTTACAGGGCGGAGTCGGTGGCTACACCTTC. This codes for CASSLQGGVGGYTF.

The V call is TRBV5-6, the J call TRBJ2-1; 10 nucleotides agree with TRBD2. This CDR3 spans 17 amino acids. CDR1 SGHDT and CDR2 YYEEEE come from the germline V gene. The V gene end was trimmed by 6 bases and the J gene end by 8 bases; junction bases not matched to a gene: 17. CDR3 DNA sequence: TGTGCCAGCACCTGGGAGGCCCCGGGACTAGCGAGGCATGAGCAGTTCTTC. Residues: CASTWEAPGLARHEQFF. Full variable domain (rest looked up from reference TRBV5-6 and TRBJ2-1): DAGVTQSPTHLIKTRGQQVTLRCSPKSGHDTVSWYQQALGQGPQFIFQYYEEEERQRGNFPDRFSGHQFPNYSSELNVNALLLGDSALYLCASTWEAPGLARHEQFFGPGTRLTVL.

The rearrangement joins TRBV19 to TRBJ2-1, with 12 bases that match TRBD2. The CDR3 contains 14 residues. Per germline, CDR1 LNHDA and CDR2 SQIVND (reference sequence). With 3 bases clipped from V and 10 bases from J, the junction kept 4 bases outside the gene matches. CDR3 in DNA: TGTGCCAGTAGTATCCGACTAGCGGGGGAAGAGCAGTTCTTC. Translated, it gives CASSIRLAGEEQFF.

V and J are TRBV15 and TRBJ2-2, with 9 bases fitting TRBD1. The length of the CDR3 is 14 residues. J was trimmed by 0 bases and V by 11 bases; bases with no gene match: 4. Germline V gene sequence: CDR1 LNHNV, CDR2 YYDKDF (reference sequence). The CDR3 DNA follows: TGTGCCTCCGGGACAGGGACGAACACCGGGGAGCTGTTTTTT. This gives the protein CASGTGTNTGELFF.

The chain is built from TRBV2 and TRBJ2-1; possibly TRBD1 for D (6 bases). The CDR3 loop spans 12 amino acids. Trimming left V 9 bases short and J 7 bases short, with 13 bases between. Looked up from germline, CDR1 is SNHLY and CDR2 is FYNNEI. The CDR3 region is CASQDRRNEQFF. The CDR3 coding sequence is TGTGCCAGTCAAGACAGGCGAAATGAGCAGTTCTTC.

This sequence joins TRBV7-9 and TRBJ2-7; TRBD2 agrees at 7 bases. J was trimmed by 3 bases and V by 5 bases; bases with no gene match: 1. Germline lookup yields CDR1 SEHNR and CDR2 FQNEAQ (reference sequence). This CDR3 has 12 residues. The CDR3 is CASSASGYEQYF. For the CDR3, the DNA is TGTGCCAGCAGCGCTAGCGGCTACGAGCAGTACTTC.

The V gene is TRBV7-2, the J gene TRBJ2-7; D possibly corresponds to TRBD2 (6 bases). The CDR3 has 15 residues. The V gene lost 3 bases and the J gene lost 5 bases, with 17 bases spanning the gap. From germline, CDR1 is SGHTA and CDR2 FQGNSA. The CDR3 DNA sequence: TGTGCCAGCAGCTTCAACTCAGCGGGTCGGGACGAGCAGTACTTC. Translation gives CASSFNSAGRDEQYF.

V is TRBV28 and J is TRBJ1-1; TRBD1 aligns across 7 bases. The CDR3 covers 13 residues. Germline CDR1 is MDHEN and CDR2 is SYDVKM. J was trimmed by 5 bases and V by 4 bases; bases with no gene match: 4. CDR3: CASSSTGVTEAFF. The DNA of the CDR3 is TGTGCCAGCAGTTCCACAGGGGTGACTGAAGCTTTCTTT.

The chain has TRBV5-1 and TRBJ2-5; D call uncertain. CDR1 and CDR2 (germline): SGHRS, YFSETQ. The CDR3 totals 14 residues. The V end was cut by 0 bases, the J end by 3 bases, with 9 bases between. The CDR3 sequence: CASSLEGNEETQYF. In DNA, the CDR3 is TGCGCCAGCAGCTTGGAAGGTAACGAAGAGACCCAGTACTTC.

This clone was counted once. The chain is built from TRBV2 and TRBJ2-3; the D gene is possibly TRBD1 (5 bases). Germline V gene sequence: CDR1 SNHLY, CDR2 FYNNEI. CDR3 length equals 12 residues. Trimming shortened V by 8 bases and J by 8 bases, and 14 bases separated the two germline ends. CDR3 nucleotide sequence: TGTGCCAGCTGGCTATGGCAGGGTACGCAGTATTTT. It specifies CASWLWQGTQYF. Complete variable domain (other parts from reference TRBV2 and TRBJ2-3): EPEVTQTPSHQVTQMGQEVILRCVPISNHLYFYWYRQILGQKVEFLVSFYNNEISEKSEIFDDQFSVERPDGSNFTLKIRSTKLEDSAMYFCASWLWQGTQYFGPGTRLTVL.

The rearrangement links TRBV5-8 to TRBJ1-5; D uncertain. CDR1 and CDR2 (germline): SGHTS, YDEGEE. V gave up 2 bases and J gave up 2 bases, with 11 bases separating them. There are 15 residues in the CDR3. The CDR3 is CASSFRVRGNQPQHF. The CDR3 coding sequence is TGTGCCAGCAGCTTTAGGGTGCGTGGCAATCAGCCCCAGCATTTT.

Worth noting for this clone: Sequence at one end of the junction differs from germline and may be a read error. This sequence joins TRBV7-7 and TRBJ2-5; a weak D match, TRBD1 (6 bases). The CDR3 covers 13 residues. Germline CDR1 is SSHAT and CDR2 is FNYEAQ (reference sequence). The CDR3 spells CASSLVRGETQYF. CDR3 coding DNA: TGTGCTAGCAGCTTAGTCAGGGGAGAGACCCAGTACTTC.

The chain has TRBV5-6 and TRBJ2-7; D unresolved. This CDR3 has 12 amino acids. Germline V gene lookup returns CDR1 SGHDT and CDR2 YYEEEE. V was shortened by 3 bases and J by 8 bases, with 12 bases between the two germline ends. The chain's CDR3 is CASSSLGYKQYF. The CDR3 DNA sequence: TGTGCCAGCAGCTCTTTGGGGTATAAGCAGTACTTC.

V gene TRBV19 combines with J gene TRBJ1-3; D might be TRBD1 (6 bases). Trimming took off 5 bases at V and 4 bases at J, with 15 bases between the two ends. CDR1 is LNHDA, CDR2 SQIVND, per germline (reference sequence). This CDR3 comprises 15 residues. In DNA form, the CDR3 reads TGTGCCAGTAGTTACCGGGACATCCAGGGAAACACCATATATTTT. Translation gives CASSYRDIQGNTIYF.

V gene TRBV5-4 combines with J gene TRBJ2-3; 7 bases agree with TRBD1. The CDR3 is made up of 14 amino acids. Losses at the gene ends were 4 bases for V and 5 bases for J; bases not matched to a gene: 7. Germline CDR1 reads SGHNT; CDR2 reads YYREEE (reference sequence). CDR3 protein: CASSIRQGKDTQYF. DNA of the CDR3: TGTGCCAGCAGCATCCGACAGGGTAAAGATACGCAGTATTTT. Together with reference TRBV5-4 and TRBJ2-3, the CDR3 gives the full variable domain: ETGVTQSPTHLIKTRGQQVTLRCSSQSGHNTVSWYQQALGQGPQFIFQYYREEENGRGNFPPRFSGLQFPNYSSELNVNALELDDSALYLCASSIRQGKDTQYFGPGTRLTVL.

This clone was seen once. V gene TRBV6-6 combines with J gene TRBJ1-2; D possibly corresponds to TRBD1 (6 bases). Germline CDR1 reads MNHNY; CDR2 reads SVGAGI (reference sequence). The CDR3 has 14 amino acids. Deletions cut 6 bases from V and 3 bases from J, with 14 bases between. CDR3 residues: CASSPTGNDYGYTF. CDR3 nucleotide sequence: TGTGCCAGCAGCCCTACAGGGAACGACTATGGCTACACCTTC.

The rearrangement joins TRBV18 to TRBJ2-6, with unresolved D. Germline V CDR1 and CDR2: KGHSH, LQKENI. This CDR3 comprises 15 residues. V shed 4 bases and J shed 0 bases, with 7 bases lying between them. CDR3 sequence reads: CASSLDGSGANVLTF. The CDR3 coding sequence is TGTGCCAGCTCACTTGACGGCTCTGGGGCCAACGTCCTGACTTTC.

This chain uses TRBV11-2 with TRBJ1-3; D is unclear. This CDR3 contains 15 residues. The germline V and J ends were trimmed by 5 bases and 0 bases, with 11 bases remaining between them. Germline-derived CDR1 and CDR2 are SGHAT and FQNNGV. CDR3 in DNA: TGTGCCAGCAGCATTCAGGTCCGCTCTGGAAACACCATATATTTT. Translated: CASSIQVRSGNTIYF.

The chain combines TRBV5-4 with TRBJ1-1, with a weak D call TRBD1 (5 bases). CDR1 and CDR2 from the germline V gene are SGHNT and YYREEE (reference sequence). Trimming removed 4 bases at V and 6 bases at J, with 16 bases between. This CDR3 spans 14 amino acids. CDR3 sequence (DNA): TGTGCCAGCAGCCCCTCTATACTGGGGGCTGAAGCTTTCTTT. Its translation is CASSPSILGAEAFF.

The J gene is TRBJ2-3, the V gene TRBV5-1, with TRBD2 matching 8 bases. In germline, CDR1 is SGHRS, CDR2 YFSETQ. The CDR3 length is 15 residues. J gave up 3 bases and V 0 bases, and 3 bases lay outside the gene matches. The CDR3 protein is CASSLAGTRTDTQYF. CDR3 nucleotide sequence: TGCGCCAGCAGCTTGGCGGGGACTAGGACAGATACGCAGTATTTT.

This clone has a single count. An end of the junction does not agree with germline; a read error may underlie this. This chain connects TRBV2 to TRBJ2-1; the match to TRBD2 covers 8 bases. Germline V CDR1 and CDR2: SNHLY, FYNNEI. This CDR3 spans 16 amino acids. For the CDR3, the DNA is TGTGCCAGCAGTGAAGCGCAGGGCGGGGGGCGTTCCGGAGGGGTCTTC. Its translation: CASSEAQGGGRSGGVF.